The 28 T cell receptor beta chains given below trace back to one sample, sequenced in a study of T cell responses to AZD1222 COVID-19 vaccine. Sequencing used immunoSEQ multiplex PCR; TCRdb keeps in-frame clones, though not all of them. Counted here are about 210,000 clones, roughly 94% occurring once; the ten biggest clones make up roughly 1.8%. The sample here was peripheral blood, taken 28 days after the second dose of the MenACWY control vaccine. The receptors derive from an adult who received the MenACWY meningococcal vaccine as a control.

The J gene is TRBJ1-1, the V gene TRBV6-4; 9 nucleotides agree with TRBD1. The CDR3 loop spans 15 amino acids. Germline CDR1 is MRHNA and CDR2 is SNTAGT. V gave up 5 bases and J gave up 1 base; unmatched junction bases: 5. The CDR3 DNA sequence: TGTGCCAGCAGTTCACCGGGACAGGGGAACACTGAAGCTTTCTTT. Encoded protein: CASSSPGQGNTEAFF.

As for this clone: At one boundary the junction diverges from the germline segment, which might be a read error. The chain couples TRBV7-7 to TRBJ2-2, with D possibly being TRBD2 (5 bases). Germline V gives CDR1 SSHAT, CDR2 FNYEAQ (reference sequence). This CDR3 spans 15 amino acids. The CDR3 DNA follows: TGTGCTAGCAGTCGAGGTGGCGGGTACACCGGGGAGCTGTTTTTT. Protein sequence: CASSRGGGYTGELFF. The whole variable domain, remainder taken from reference TRBV7-7 and TRBJ2-2, is GAGVSQSPRYKVTKRGQDVTLRCDPISSHATLYWYQQALGQGPEFLTYFNYEAQPDKSGLPSDRFSAERPEGSISTLTIQRTEQRDSAMYRCASSRGGGYTGELFFGEGSRLTVL.

The V call is TRBV6-2 or TRBV6-3, the J call TRBJ2-1; a possible D gene is TRBD1 (6 bases). CDR1 and CDR2 from the germline V gene are MNHEY and SVGEGT. V lost 2 bases, J lost 3 bases, and 17 bases lay in between. This CDR3 is built from 17 residues. The CDR3 protein is CASSYTTGTIFYNEQFF. In nucleotides, the CDR3 is TGTGCCAGCAGTTACACAACCGGGACAATCTTCTACAATGAGCAGTTCTTC.

The chain joins TRBV7-6 to TRBJ1-4, with TRBD1 as a possible D gene (6 bases). This CDR3 has 15 residues. In germline, CDR1 is SGHVS, CDR2 FNYEAQ. Trimming took 5 bases from V and 6 from J, leaving 16 bases between them. The CDR3: CASSPTRGRDEKLFF. The CDR3 bases are TGTGCCAGCAGCCCCACCAGGGGACGGGATGAAAAACTGTTTTTT. Filled out from reference TRBV7-6 and TRBJ1-4, the complete variable domain reads GAGVSQSPRYKVTKRGQDVALRCDPISGHVSLYWYRQALGQGPEFLTYFNYEAQQDKSGLPNDRFSAERPEGSISTLTIQRTEQRDSAMYRCASSPTRGRDEKLFFGSGTQLSVL.

The chain has TRBV24-1 and TRBJ2-2; D is ambiguous. The CDR3 loop spans 14 amino acids. With 9 bases removed from V and 5 bases from J, the gap between germline ends came to 15 bases. Germline CDR1 KGHDR, CDR2 SFDVKD. This CDR3 is CATSLRYGTGELFF. CDR3 sequence (DNA): TGTGCCACCTCTCTCCGGTACGGAACCGGGGAGCTGTTTTTT.

This chain connects TRBV29-1 to TRBJ2-5; 11 bases align to TRBD2. The CDR3 is 14 residues long. Germline V gene lookup returns CDR1 SQVTM and CDR2 ANQGSEA. Losses at the gene ends were 6 bases for V and 6 bases for J; bases not matched to a gene: 9. The CDR3 region has the DNA TGCAGCGTCGCAAATAGCGGGAGGGGGAAGACCCAGTACTTC. It is translated as CSVANSGRGKTQYF.

The V and J genes are TRBV6-2 or TRBV6-3 and TRBJ2-2; D possibly corresponds to TRBD2 (6 bases). This CDR3 has 15 amino acids. Looked up from germline, CDR1 is MNHEY and CDR2 is SVGEGT. The germline V and J ends were trimmed by 6 bases and 4 bases, with 15 bases remaining between them. The CDR3 is CASSPARRGTGELFF. Here the CDR3 DNA reads TGTGCCAGCAGCCCCGCCAGGCGGGGCACCGGGGAGCTGTTTTTT.

This clone has only one observation. The chain joins TRBV7-2 to TRBJ1-2, with TRBD1 matching over 8 bases. Per the germline V gene, CDR1 is SGHTA and CDR2 is FQGNSA. This CDR3 has 13 residues. V shed 5 bases, J shed 7 bases, and the junction held 6 bases outside the gene matches. The CDR3 DNA is TGTGCCAGCAGCCCTGGGACAGGACGTGGCTACACCTTC. It yields the protein CASSPGTGRGYTF.

The chain is built from TRBV5-1 and TRBJ2-1; 8 positions agree with TRBD2. Unmatched junction bases numbered 9, after V lost 4 bases and J lost 3 bases. The CDR3 contains 16 residues. Germline values: CDR1 SGHRS, CDR2 YFSETQ. The CDR3 sequence: CASSPRRSGSYNEQFF. DNA of the CDR3: TGCGCCAGCAGCCCCCGTAGGAGCGGGAGCTACAATGAGCAGTTCTTC. The variable domain in full, completed from reference TRBV5-1 and TRBJ2-1, reads KAGVTQTPRYLIKTRGQQVTLSCSPISGHRSVSWYQQTPGQGLQFLFEYFSETQRNKGNFPGRFSGRQFSNSRSEMNVSTLELGDSALYLCASSPRRSGSYNEQFFGPGTRLTVL.

This sequence joins TRBV18 and TRBJ2-3; D gene uncertain. CDR1 KGHSH and CDR2 LQKENI come from the germline V gene. CDR3 length: 11 residues. V lost 3 bases to trimming and J lost 5 bases, with 3 bases between them. CDR3 amino acids: CASSPKDTQYF. DNA for the CDR3: TGTGCCAGCTCACCCAAAGATACGCAGTATTTT.

This chain uses TRBV3-1 (or the pseudogene TRBV3-2) with TRBJ2-7, with TRBD1 identical over 9 bases. This CDR3 is built from 15 residues. V gave up 4 bases and J gave up 5 bases; unmatched junction bases: 9. Germline V gene sequence: CDR1 LGHDT, CDR2 YNNKEL (reference sequence). The CDR3, as DNA: TGTGCCAGCAGCCCTACCGGGACAGGGAGCCACGAGCAGTACTTC. Its translation is CASSPTGTGSHEQYF.

This clone was observed once. The rearrangement uses TRBV19 and TRBJ2-1; 15 bases fit TRBD2. Germline assignment: CDR1 LNHDA and CDR2 SQIVND (reference sequence). V lost 3 bases, J lost 9 bases, and 3 bases stayed unmatched. This CDR3 region has 15 residues. Here the CDR3 reads CASSIGTSGRSEQFF. The CDR3 DNA follows: TGTGCCAGTAGTATCGGGACTAGCGGGAGGAGTGAGCAGTTCTTC.

J is TRBJ2-7 and V is TRBV10-1, with 9 bases matching TRBD1. The CDR3 extends over 15 amino acids. The germline CDR1 and CDR2 sequences are WNHNN and SYGVQD (reference sequence). V trimming: 6 bases; J trimming: 1 base; junction bases outside the gene matches: 7. CDR3 sequence: CASSEDRGLSYEQYF. DNA of the CDR3: TGCGCCAGCAGCGAGGACAGGGGCCTTTCCTACGAGCAGTACTTC.

The rearrangement links TRBV3-1 (or the pseudogene TRBV3-2) to TRBJ2-1, with 7 bases matching TRBD2. This CDR3 has 19 residues. Per germline, CDR1 LGHDT and CDR2 YNNKEL (reference sequence). The V gene end was trimmed by 0 bases and the J gene end by 3 bases; junction bases not matched to a gene: 14. This chain's CDR3 is CASSQEWGLVREHYNEQFF. The CDR3 DNA reads as TGTGCCAGCAGCCAAGAATGGGGCCTTGTGCGGGAGCACTACAATGAGCAGTTCTTC.

The rearrangement joins TRBV7-9 to TRBJ2-3; TRBD2 might be the D (6 bases). Germline values: CDR1 SEHNR, CDR2 FQNEAQ (reference sequence). V lost 4 bases and J lost 0, with 11 bases in between. The CDR3 extends over 15 amino acids. The CDR3 loop is CASSSLATSTDTQYF. Written as DNA, the CDR3 is TGTGCCAGCAGCTCGCTAGCGACTAGCACAGATACGCAGTATTTT.

V is TRBV28 and J is TRBJ2-7, with a weak D call TRBD1 (6 bases). The CDR3 extends over 16 amino acids. Germline V gene sequence: CDR1 MDHEN, CDR2 SYDVKM. V lost 1 base and J 4 bases, leaving 17 bases between the germline ends. The CDR3 region is CASSLSVDWQGYEQYF. The CDR3 nucleotides read TGTGCCAGCAGTTTATCGGTTGACTGGCAGGGGTACGAGCAGTACTTC. The full variable domain, rest sourced from reference TRBV28 and TRBJ2-7, is DVKVTQSSRYLVKRTGEKVFLECVQDMDHENMFWYRQDPGLGLRLIYFSYDVKMKEKGDIPEGYSVSREKKERFSLILESASTNQTSMYLCASSLSVDWQGYEQYFGPGTRLTVT.

The chain joins TRBV2 to TRBJ1-4, with D uncertain. In germline, CDR1 is SNHLY, CDR2 FYNNEI. This CDR3 has 13 amino acids. V was clipped by 6 bases and J by 4 bases, with 9 bases between them. CDR3 region: CASRKIINEKLFF. Here the CDR3 DNA reads TGTGCCAGCAGGAAGATCATTAATGAAAAACTGTTTTTT.

This sequence joins TRBV15 and TRBJ2-1, with D possibly TRBD2 on 5 matching bases. This CDR3 has 17 residues. Trimming removed 0 bases from V and 9 bases from J, with 21 bases in between. Germline V gene data show CDR1 as LNHNV and CDR2 as YYDKDF (reference sequence). The CDR3 protein is CATSREGSEPSGGEQFF. Here the CDR3 DNA reads TGTGCCACCAGCAGAGAGGGTAGCGAACCGTCTGGCGGTGAGCAGTTCTTC.

This sequence joins TRBV28 and TRBJ2-1; 7 positions agree with TRBD2. The V and J ends lost 7 bases and 8 bases, in that order; junction bases with no gene match: 14. This CDR3 comprises 15 residues. Germline CDR1 reads MDHEN; CDR2 reads SYDVKM. The DNA for the CDR3 is TGTGCCAGCACCCCCGGGGGGTCAGCCAGCCATGAGCAGTTCTTC. The encoded protein is CASTPGGSASHEQFF.

The V gene is TRBV4-1, the J gene TRBJ1-5; the D is unclear. V was trimmed by 0 bases and J by 5 bases, leaving 8 bases between them. The CDR3 has 14 amino acids. Germline V gives CDR1 MGHRA, CDR2 YSYEKL. The CDR3 nucleotides read TGCGCCAGCAGCCAAGAGAAAGGATATCAGCCCCAGCATTTT. Its protein product is CASSQEKGYQPQHF.

The chain employs TRBV18 and TRBJ2-7, with 7 positions matching TRBD1. The trim removed 3 bases at V and 2 bases at J, leaving 4 bases unmatched. Germline V gives CDR1 KGHSH, CDR2 LQKENI. The CDR3 runs to 14 residues. The CDR3 reads CASSPNRGTYEQYF. Written as DNA, the CDR3 is TGTGCCAGCTCACCGAACAGGGGAACCTACGAGCAGTACTTC.

V usage is TRBV28 and J usage is TRBJ1-4; D is unresolved. Germline V gene data show CDR1 as MDHEN and CDR2 as SYDVKM. The CDR3 extends over 11 amino acids. V was clipped by 3 bases and J by 10 bases, with 6 bases between them. The CDR3 DNA reads as TGTGCCAGCAGTTTCGCTGCAAAACTGTTTTTT. It specifies CASSFAAKLFF.

The chain employs TRBV2 and TRBJ2-5; D perhaps matches TRBD2 (6 bases). The CDR3 length is 15 residues. The germline V gene encodes CDR1 SNHLY and CDR2 FYNNEI. The V gene lost 1 base and the J gene lost 3 bases, with 12 bases spanning the gap. The DNA for the CDR3 is TGTGCCAGCAGTGAAGGGCTAGCGCCGGAAGAGACCCAGTACTTC. It specifies CASSEGLAPEETQYF.

This clone was found once. This rearrangement joins TRBV9 to TRBJ1-3; weak D call: TRBD1 (5 bases). The germline gives CDR1 SGDLS, CDR2 YYNGEE. The CDR3 is made up of 15 amino acids. The germline V and J ends were trimmed by 0 bases and 2 bases, with 9 bases remaining between them. CDR3 loop: CASSVEVGPGNTIYF. CDR3 bases: TGTGCCAGCAGCGTAGAGGTGGGACCTGGAAACACCATATATTTT.

The chain combines TRBV2 with TRBJ1-1; D possibly corresponds to TRBD1 (6 bases). CDR3 length equals 13 residues. CDR1 and CDR2 (germline): SNHLY, FYNNEI. Trimming took 5 bases from V and 1 from J, leaving 8 bases between them. The DNA for the CDR3 is TGTGCCAGCAGTATGACAGGGAACACTGAAGCTTTCTTT. The encoded protein is CASSMTGNTEAFF.

The gene calls are TRBV27 and TRBJ1-2, with 9 bases identical to TRBD1. Germline CDR1 is MNHEY and CDR2 is SMNVEV (reference sequence). The CDR3 extends over 15 amino acids. V trimming: 6 bases; J trimming: 4 bases; junction bases outside the gene matches: 9. The CDR3 sequence: CASSPGQGLTYGYTF. CDR3 DNA sequence: TGTGCCAGCAGCCCGGGACAGGGCCTGACCTATGGCTACACCTTC.

The chain combines TRBV5-6 with TRBJ2-7; D uncertain. In germline, CDR1 is SGHDT, CDR2 YYEEEE. CDR3 size: 14 residues. V lost 5 bases to trimming and J lost 2 bases, with 14 bases between them. The DNA of the CDR3 is TGTGCCAGCAGATCCGGAATGGCCGCCTACGAGCAGTACTTC. It encodes CASRSGMAAYEQYF.

The rearrangement joins TRBV4-2 to TRBJ1-4; 7 bases are shared with TRBD1. Looked up from germline, CDR1 is LGHNA and CDR2 is YNFKEQ. The trim removed 3 bases at V and 8 bases at J, leaving 3 bases unmatched. The length of the CDR3 is 13 residues. The CDR3 DNA sequence: TGTGCCAGCAGCCAGGCACAGGGGGAAAAACTGTTTTTT. Protein product: CASSQAQGEKLFF.